This T cell receptor (beta chain) was identified in a study of CXCR3-negative and CXCR3-positive naive CD8 T cells. CDR1 is LGHNA and CDR2 is YSLEER in the germline V gene. The CDR3 runs 14 residues. UMI-labeled 5' RACE TRB cDNA libraries were prepared from the cells. TCRdb reanalyzed the 5' RACE reads and collapses them to one entry per CDR3 protein, without DNA. Its table lists more than 40,000 distinct CDR3 sequences. The chain uses TRBV4-3 and TRBJ2-1; the D call from TCRdb, TRBD1, cannot be confirmed without DNA. The clonotype was recovered from a human donor in good health. Some clones in this sample may be carry-over from other donors' samples. The sample taken for sequencing was naive CXCR3- CD8+ T cells from blood. Subset of the sample: CD45RO-CCR7+CD27+CD95- naive CD8+ T cells lacking CXCR3 (TNR3-). The CDR3: CASSSQGEGPGQFF.